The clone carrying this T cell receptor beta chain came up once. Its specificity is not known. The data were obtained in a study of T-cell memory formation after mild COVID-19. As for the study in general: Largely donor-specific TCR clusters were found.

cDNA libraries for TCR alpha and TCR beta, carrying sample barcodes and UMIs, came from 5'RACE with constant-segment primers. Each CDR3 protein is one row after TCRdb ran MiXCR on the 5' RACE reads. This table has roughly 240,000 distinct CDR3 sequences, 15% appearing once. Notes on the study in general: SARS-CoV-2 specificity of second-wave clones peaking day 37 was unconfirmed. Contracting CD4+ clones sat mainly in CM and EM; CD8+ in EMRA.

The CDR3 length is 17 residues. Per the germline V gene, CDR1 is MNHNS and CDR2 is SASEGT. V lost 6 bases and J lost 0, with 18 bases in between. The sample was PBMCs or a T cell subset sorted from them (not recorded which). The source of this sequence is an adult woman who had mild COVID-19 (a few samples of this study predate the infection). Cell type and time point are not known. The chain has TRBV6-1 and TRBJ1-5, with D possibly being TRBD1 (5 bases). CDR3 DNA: TGTGCCAGCAGCGGGGGGGAGGGATTTCATAGCAATCAGCCCCAGCATTTT. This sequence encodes CASSGGEGFHSNQPQHF.